The next 3 T cell receptor beta chains were all read from a single sample in a study of T cell clones after liver transplantation. Sequencing used immunoSEQ multiplex PCR; TCRdb keeps in-frame clones, though not all of them. The sample has about 33,000 clones; around 94% are singletons. Sequenced here: CD8+ T cells from blood, sampled 12 months after liver transplant. All receptors derive from a human patient who received a liver transplant. Some T cells could come from the graft donor.

The rearrangement joins TRBV27 to TRBJ2-3; D call uncertain. Germline values: CDR1 MNHEY, CDR2 SMNVEV (reference sequence). This CDR3 has 13 residues. V lost 4 bases to trimming and J lost 6 bases, with 11 bases between them. The CDR3 DNA is TGTGCCAGCAGTTACAGCTTCGGGGATACGCAGTATTTT. This gives the protein CASSYSFGDTQYF.

The chain is built from TRBV27 and TRBJ2-5; D call uncertain. CDR1 is MNHEY, CDR2 SMNVEV, per germline (reference sequence). This CDR3 contains 13 residues. The V and J ends lost 4 bases and 5 bases respectively, with 11 bases between them. The CDR3 DNA is TGTGCCAGCAGTTCGGCCCCGCCCGAGACCCAGTACTTC. It yields the protein CASSSAPPETQYF.

The chain has TRBV7-9 and TRBJ1-1, with 9 bases identical to TRBD1. Trimming took 5 bases from V and 6 from J; bases not matched to a gene: 13. Germline assignment: CDR1 SEHNR and CDR2 FQNEAQ (reference sequence). This CDR3 has 16 amino acids. The CDR3 is CASSPPRGTGIPEAFF. CDR3 coding DNA: TGTGCCAGCAGCCCCCCTCGGGGGACAGGGATCCCTGAAGCTTTCTTT.